This record covers a single T cell receptor (beta chain). The antigen it binds to is not known. The input lacks base qualities; no much larger clone sits a single base away. The data were taken from a study of radiotherapy plus CTLA-4 blockade in lung cancer (dated by TCRdb to the late 2010s). Regarding the research as a whole: Objective responses were observed in 18% of enrolled patients, and disease control was achieved in 30% to 40%.

Library preparation was by the immunoSEQ multiplex PCR assay. TCRdb's version of the immuneACCESS table is confined to in-frame rearrangements and falls short of the full clone set. An unresolved V gene accounts for under half of the shortfall where checked; the remainder is of unknown origin. The sample table lists roughly 71,000 clones, roughly 80% of them with a count of one. The top ten clones comprise roughly 7% of the sample. Looking up the germline V gene (reference sequence) yields CDR1 LNHNV and CDR2 YYDKDF. Trimming costs V 3 bases and J 8 bases, and their ends lie 13 bases apart. Measured from the cysteine to the phenylalanine, the CDR3 is 13 residues long. Only the CDR3 DNA is retained, 39 bases long and in frame from the first base. What the work shows at the level of the full study, not this receptor alone: After treatment with radiotherapy and ipilimumab, TCR clones that came from tumors expanded in the peripheral blood. Increased serum interferon-beta after radiation, together with early dynamic changes in blood T cell clones, were reported to be the strongest predictors of response.

The study evaluated CTLA-4 blockade (ipilimumab) given together with focal radiation therapy in patients who had chemo-refractory metastatic non-small-cell lung cancer. The sequence derives from a human donor with non-small cell lung cancer who had a complete response to radiotherapy plus ipilimumab. The material sequenced was peripheral blood, taken from a patient treated with radiotherapy plus ipilimumab. Rearrangement joined TRBV15 to TRBJ1-2; the D gene is perhaps TRBD1, from 6 matching bases. The CDR3 protein is CATSSPRGGGYTF. The sequenced DNA is TGTGCCACCAGCAGCCCCAGGGGAGGGGGCTACACCTTC. The reference TRBV15 and TRBJ1-2 proteins fill in what lies around the CDR3, so the full variable domain reads DAMVIQNPRYQVTQFGKPVTLSCSQTLNHNVMYWYQQKSSQAPKLLFHYYDKDFNNEADTPDNFQSRRPNTSFCFLDIRSPGLGDTAMYLCATSSPRGGGYTFGSGTRLTVV.